Listed below are T cell receptor beta chains from one sample, sequenced in a study of a mutant IDH1 vaccine in newly diagnosed glioma. Assay used: immunoSEQ multiplex PCR; TCRdb lists only in-frame clones, some missing. The sample has around 100,000 clones; 82% are singletons. This material consisted of PBMCs, taken from a glioma patient treated with radiotherapy, temozolomide or both. The receptors originated from a man aged 35-49 years with glioma. Some clones in this sample may be carry-over from other donors' samples. The CDR3 runs from the conserved cysteine through the conserved F or W. The order of the fields is V gene, D gene, clone size, J gene, CDR3 protein, CDR3 DNA. D genes are given only for firm matches. The size field is filled for only some rows; it gives once, few, many or a size class.

>TRBV5-6|NA|NA|TRBJ2-5
CASSLVVGETQYF
TGTGCCAGCAGCTTGGTTGTGGGTGAGACCCAGTACTTC
>TRBV5-4|NA|NA|TRBJ2-2
CASSVSGELFF
TGTGCCAGCAGCGTGTCCGGGGAGCTGTTTTTT
>TRBV30|NA|few|TRBJ1-2
CAWSVGEIGGYTF
TGTGCCTGGAGTGTGGGGGAGATCGGTGGCTACACCTTC
>TRBV7-2|TRBD2|NA|TRBJ2-7
CASSFGRLAGGGGEQYF
TGTGCCAGCAGCTTTGGTCGACTAGCGGGGGGGGGCGGCGAGCAGTACTTC
>TRBV7-9|NA|NA|TRBJ2-5
CASSLGAPSYF
TGTGCCAGCAGCTTAGGTGCGCCTTCGTACTTC
>TRBV18|NA|NA|TRBJ2-2
CASSPTVSTGELFF
TGTGCCAGCTCACCCACAGTGAGCACCGGGGAGCTGTTTTTT
>TRBV2|NA|NA|TRBJ1-1
CASSAMSLNTEAFF
TGTGCCAGCAGTGCGATGAGTTTGAACACTGAAGCTTTCTTT
>TRBV7-9|NA|NA|TRBJ1-2
CASNQWPPLYGYTF
TGTGCCAGCAACCAGTGGCCCCCTCTCTATGGCTACACCTTC
>TRBV6-1|NA|NA|TRBJ1-5
CASSWTADQPQHF
TGTGCCAGCAGTTGGACAGCAGATCAGCCCCAGCATTTT
>TRBV5-1|TRBD1|NA|TRBJ1-1
CASSSGQGPEAFF
TGCGCCAGCAGCTCCGGACAGGGGCCTGAAGCTTTCTTT
>TRBV29-1|NA|NA|TRBJ2-3
CSVVSVSETSTDTQYF
TGCAGCGTTGTATCGGTGTCAGAAACTAGCACAGATACGCAGTATTTT
>TRBV30|NA|once|TRBJ1-6
CAWSVLPRLERGSPLHF
TGTGCCTGGAGTGTACTACCAAGGTTAGAGAGAGGGTCACCCCTCCACTTT
>TRBV9|NA|NA|TRBJ2-1
CASSVCTPGRARGQFF
TGTGCCAGCAGCGTGTGCACCCCGGGTAGGGCTCGGGGGCAGTTCTTC
>TRBV19|TRBD1|NA|TRBJ2-7
CATTDRSYEQYF
TGTGCCACAACGGACAGGTCCTACGAGCAGTACTTC
>TRBV27|TRBD2|once|TRBJ2-2
CASSNPAGVTGELFF
TGTGCCAGCAGTAACCCGGCGGGAGTGACCGGGGAGCTGTTTTTT
>TRBV6-1|NA|NA|TRBJ1-2
CASSRSGGLNGYTF
TGTGCCAGCAGTCGTAGTGGGGGGCTCAATGGCTACACCTTC
>TRBV29-1|NA|NA|TRBJ2-7
CSVQGRNYEQYF
TGCAGCGTTCAGGGAAGAAACTACGAGCAGTACTTC
>TRBV6-5|NA|NA|TRBJ2-5
CASRYVNQETQYF
TGTGCCAGCAGATATGTAAATCAGGAGACCCAGTACTTC
>TRBV29-1|TRBD2|NA|TRBJ2-3
CSVASGNTRDTQYF
TGCAGCGTTGCTAGCGGAAACACAAGGGATACGCAGTATTTT
>TRBV10-3|NA|NA|TRBJ2-7
CAISAGTYEQYF
TGTGCCATCAGCGCCGGGACCTACGAGCAGTACTTC
>TRBV4-2|TRBD2|NA|TRBJ2-3
CASSQDPVTSWYTDTQYF
TGTGCCAGCAGCCAAGATCCTGTGACTAGCTGGTACACAGATACGCAGTATTTT
>TRBV6-6|NA|NA|TRBJ2-7
CASSYAAYEQYF
TGTGCCAGCAGTTACGCAGCCTACGAGCAGTACTTC
>TRBV6-1|NA|NA|TRBJ2-7
CASSPDKTYEQYF
TGTGCCAGCAGTCCCGACAAGACCTACGAGCAGTACTTC
>TRBV6-4|NA|NA|TRBJ2-3
CASSEGGGRQYF
TGTGCCAGCAGTGAAGGGGGGGGCAGACAGTATTTT
>TRBV25-1|NA|NA|TRBJ2-1
CASSDPGKGGYNEQFF
TGTGCCAGCAGTGATCCGGGGAAGGGGGGATACAATGAGCAGTTCTTC
>TRBV6-5|NA|NA|TRBJ2-7
CASSYSSGAPYEQYF
TGTGCCAGCAGTTACTCGTCCGGGGCCCCCTACGAGCAGTACTTC
>TRBV6-5|TRBD2|NA|TRBJ2-1
CASSKGTSDEQFF
TGTGCCAGCAGTAAGGGGACTAGCGATGAGCAGTTCTTC
>TRBV4-1|NA|NA|TRBJ1-2
CASSQVEGPNYGYTF
TGCGCCAGCAGCCAAGTAGAGGGACCTAACTATGGCTACACCTTC
>TRBV4-1|NA|NA|TRBJ2-2
CASKAGMDTGELFF
TGCGCCAGCAAGGCAGGGATGGACACCGGGGAGCTGTTTTTT
>TRBV2|NA|NA|TRBJ1-6
CASSEVSSYNSPLHF
TGTGCCAGCAGTGAAGTGAGCTCCTATAATTCACCCCTCCACTTT
>TRBV7-9|NA|NA|TRBJ2-1
CASSIFGGSTEQFF
TGTGCCAGCAGCATCTTCGGGGGTTCGACTGAGCAGTTCTTC
>TRBV20-1|NA|NA|TRBJ1-1
CSAEGDTEAFF
TGCAGTGCTGAGGGGGACACTGAAGCTTTCTTT
>TRBV5-1|NA|NA|TRBJ2-7
CASTPTGGGYHEQYF
TGCGCCAGCACCCCTACCGGAGGGGGGTACCACGAGCAGTACTTC
>TRBV7-9|NA|NA|TRBJ1-6
CASSLAYNSPLHF
TGTGCCAGCAGCTTAGCCTATAATTCACCCCTCCACTTT
>TRBV5-8|TRBD1|NA|TRBJ1-2
CASSLKQGADWVYGYTF
TGTGCCAGCAGCTTGAAACAGGGGGCGGATTGGGTCTATGGCTACACCTTC
>TRBV4-1|NA|NA|TRBJ2-7
CASSQESRSYEQYF
TGCGCCAGCAGCCAAGAGTCTCGCTCCTACGAGCAGTACTTC
>TRBV6-5|TRBD1|NA|TRBJ1-1
CASSPSDRGSTEAFF
TGTGCCAGCAGTCCGTCAGACAGGGGAAGCACTGAAGCTTTCTTT
>TRBV19|TRBD1|NA|TRBJ1-2
CASSKRGTGGGLPYGYTF
TGTGCCAGTAGTAAAAGGGGGACAGGGGGTGGCCTTCCCTATGGCTACACCTTC
>TRBV2|NA|NA|TRBJ2-2
CASMRDSNTGELFF
TGTGCCAGCATGAGGGATTCAAACACCGGGGAGCTGTTTTTT
>TRBV7-9|NA|NA|TRBJ2-5
CASRRGTVETQYF
TGTGCCAGCAGACGAGGGACTGTTGAGACCCAGTACTTC